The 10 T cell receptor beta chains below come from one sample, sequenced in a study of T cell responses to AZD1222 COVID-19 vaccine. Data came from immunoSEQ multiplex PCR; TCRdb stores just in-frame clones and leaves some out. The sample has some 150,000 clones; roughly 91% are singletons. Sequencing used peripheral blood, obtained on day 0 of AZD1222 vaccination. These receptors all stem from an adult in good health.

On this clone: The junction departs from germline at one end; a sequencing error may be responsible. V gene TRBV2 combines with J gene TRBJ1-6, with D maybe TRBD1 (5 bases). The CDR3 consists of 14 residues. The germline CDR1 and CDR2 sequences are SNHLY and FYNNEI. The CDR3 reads CASTSAGAGSPLHF. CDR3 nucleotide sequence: TGCGCCAGCACATCGGCCGGGGCGGGTTCACCCCTCCACTTT.

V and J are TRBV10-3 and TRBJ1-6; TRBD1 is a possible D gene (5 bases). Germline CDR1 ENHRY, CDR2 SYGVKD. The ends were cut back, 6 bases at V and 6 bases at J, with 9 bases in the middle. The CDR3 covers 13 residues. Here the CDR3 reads CAIRGTSNSPLHF. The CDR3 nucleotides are TGTGCCATCAGGGGGACTAGTAATTCACCCCTCCACTTT.

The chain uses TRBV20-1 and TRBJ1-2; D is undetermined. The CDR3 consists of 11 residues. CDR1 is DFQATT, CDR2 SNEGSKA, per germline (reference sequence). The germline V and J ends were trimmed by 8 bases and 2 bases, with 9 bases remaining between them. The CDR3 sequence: CSIQENYGYTF. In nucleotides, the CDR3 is TGCAGTATCCAGGAGAACTATGGCTACACCTTC.

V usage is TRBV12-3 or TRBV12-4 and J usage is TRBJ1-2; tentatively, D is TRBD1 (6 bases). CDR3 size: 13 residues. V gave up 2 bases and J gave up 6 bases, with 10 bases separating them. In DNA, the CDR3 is TGTGCCAGCAGTTTAAGGGGGTTCGATGGCTACACCTTC. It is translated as CASSLRGFDGYTF.

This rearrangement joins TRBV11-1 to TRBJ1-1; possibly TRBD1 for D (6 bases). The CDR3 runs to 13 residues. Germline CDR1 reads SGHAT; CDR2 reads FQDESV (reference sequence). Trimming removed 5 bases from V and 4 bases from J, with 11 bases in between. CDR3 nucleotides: TGTGCCAGCAGCACCCTGACAGGCACTGAAGCTTTCTTT. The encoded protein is CASSTLTGTEAFF.

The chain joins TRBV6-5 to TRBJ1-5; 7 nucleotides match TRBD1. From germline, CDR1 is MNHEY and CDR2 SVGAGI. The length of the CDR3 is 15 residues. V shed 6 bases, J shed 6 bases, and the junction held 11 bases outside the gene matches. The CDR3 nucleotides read TGTGCCAGCAGGGGAGGGACAGCCTATTTTCAGCCCCAGCATTTT. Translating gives CASRGGTAYFQPQHF.

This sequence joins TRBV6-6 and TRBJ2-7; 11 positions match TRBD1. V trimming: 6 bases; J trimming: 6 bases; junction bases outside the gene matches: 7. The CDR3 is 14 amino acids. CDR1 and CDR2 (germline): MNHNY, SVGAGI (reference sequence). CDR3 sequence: CASRSGTGGLEQYF. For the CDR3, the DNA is TGTGCCAGCAGATCCGGGACAGGGGGGCTCGAGCAGTACTTC.

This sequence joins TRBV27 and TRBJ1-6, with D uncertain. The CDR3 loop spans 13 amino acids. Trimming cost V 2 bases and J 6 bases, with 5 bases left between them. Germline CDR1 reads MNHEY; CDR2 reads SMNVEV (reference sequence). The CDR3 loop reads CASSLGSNSPLHF. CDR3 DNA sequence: TGTGCCAGCAGTTTAGGGAGTAATTCACCCCTCCACTTT.

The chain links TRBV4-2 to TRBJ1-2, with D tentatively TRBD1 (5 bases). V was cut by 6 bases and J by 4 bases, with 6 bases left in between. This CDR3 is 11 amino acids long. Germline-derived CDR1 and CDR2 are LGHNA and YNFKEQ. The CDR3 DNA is TGTGCCAGCAGGGGACCCTATGGCTACACCTTC. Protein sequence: CASRGPYGYTF.

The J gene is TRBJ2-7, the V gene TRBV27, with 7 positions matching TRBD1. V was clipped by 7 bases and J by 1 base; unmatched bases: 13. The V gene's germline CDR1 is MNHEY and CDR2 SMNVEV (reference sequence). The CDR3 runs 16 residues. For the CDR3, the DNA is TGTGCCAGCACACCCCGAGGGACAGTTACTTCCTACGAGCAGTACTTC. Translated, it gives CASTPRGTVTSYEQYF.